The 4 T cell receptor beta chains below come from one sample, sequenced in a study of control samples from healthy donors and cancer patients. TCRdb's copy holds only in-frame clones and misses some; the assay was immunoSEQ multiplex PCR. The table has around 140,000 clones, around 92% seen once. Sequences were obtained from blood. Receptors were obtained from a woman between 50 and 59 years old in good health.

DNA of the CDR3: TGTGCCTGGAGCAAGGGGCTCGGGGGCACTGAAGCTTTCTTT. Translation: CAWSKGLGGTEAFF. The chain employs TRBV30 and TRBJ1-1; D possibly corresponds to TRBD1 (5 bases). The CDR3 spans 14 residues. Deletions cut 3 bases from V and 4 bases from J, with 15 bases between. CDR1 is GTSNPN and CDR2 is SVGIG in the germline V gene (reference sequence).

The genes are TRBV13 and TRBJ1-2; no definite D call. The CDR3 consists of 12 residues. Germline CDR1 reads PRHDT; CDR2 reads FYEKMQ (reference sequence). Trimming shortened V by 0 bases and J by 12 bases, and 11 bases separated the two germline ends. The CDR3 loop is CASSLGRGLNTF. CDR3 bases: TGTGCCAGCAGCTTAGGCCGGGGTCTTAACACCTTC.

This chain joins TRBV11-3 and TRBJ2-3; 8 nucleotides agree with TRBD2. The germline V gene has CDR1 SGHNT and CDR2 YENEEA. The CDR3 length is 16 residues. V was pared by 2 bases and J by 2 bases, with 6 bases of the junction left unmatched. CDR3 coding DNA: TGTGCCAGCAGCTTATCCACGGGAGGGTTCACAGATACGCAGTATTTT. It specifies CASSLSTGGFTDTQYF.

The chain is built from TRBV5-1 and TRBJ2-2; D gene uncertain. Looked up from germline, CDR1 is SGHRS and CDR2 is YFSETQ. The CDR3 runs to 16 residues. V lost 0 bases, J lost 5 bases, and 14 bases lay in between. CDR3 sequence (DNA): TGCGCCAGCAGCTTGGGATTACCCAGCACGACCGGGGAGCTGTTTTTT. This gives the protein CASSLGLPSTTGELFF.